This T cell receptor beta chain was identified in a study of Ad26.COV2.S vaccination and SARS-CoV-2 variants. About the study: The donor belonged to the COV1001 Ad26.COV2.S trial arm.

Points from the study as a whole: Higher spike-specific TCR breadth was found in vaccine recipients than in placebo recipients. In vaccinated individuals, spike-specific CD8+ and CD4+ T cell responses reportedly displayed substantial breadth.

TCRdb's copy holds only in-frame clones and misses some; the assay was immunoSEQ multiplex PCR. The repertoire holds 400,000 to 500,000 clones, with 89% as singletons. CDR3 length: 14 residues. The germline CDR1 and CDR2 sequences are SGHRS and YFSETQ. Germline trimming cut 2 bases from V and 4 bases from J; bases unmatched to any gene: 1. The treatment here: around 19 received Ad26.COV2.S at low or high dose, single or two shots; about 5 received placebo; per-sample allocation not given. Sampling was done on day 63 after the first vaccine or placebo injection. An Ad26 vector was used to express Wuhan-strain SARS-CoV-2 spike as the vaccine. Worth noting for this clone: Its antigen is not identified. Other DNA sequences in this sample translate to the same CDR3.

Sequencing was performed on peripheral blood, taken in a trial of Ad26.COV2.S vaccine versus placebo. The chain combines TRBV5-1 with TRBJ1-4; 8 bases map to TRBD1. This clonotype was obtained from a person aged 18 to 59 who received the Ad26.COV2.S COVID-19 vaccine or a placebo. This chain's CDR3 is CASSLGQGNEKLFF. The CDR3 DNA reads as TGCGCCAGCAGCTTAGGACAGGGTAATGAAAAACTGTTTTTT. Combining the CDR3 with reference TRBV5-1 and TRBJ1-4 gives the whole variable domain KAGVTQTPRYLIKTRGQQVTLSCSPISGHRSVSWYQQTPGQGLQFLFEYFSETQRNKGNFPGRFSGRQFSNSRSEMNVSTLELGDSALYLCASSLGQGNEKLFFGSGTQLSVL.